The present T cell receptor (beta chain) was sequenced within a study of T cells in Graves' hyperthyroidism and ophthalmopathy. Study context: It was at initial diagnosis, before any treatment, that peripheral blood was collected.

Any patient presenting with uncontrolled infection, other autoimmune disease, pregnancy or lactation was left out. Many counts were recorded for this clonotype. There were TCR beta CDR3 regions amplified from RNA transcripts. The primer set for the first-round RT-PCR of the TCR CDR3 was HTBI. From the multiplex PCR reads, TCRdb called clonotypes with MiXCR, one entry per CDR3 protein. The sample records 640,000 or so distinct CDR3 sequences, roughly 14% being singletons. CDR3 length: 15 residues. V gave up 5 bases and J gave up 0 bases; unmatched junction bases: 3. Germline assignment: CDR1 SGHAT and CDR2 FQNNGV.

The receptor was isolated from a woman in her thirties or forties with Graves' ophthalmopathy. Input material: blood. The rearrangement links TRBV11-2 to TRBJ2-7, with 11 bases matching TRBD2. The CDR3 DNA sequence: TGTGCCAGCAGCCGACTAGCGGGATTCTCCTACGAGCAGTACTTC. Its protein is CASSRLAGFSYEQYF.